This T cell receptor beta chain is drawn from a study of cytomegalovirus exposure and HLA in healthy donors. The CDR3 contains 14 residues. Germline V gives CDR1 MRHNA, CDR2 SNTAGT. General study points: According to the study, 160 or so TCR beta chains were cytomegalovirus-associated. According to a later analysis, most TCR beta chains associated with CMV appeared HLA-restricted.

Notes on this clone: Its specificity is not known. The junction differs from germline at one of its ends, possibly a read error.

13 Jbeta primers and 60 Vbeta primers were used for the PCR. Clones were sequenced by immunoSEQ multiplex PCR, and TCRdb holds only the in-frame ones, with some missing. The sample lists fewer than 200,000 clones; approximately 80% were seen once. This chain uses TRBV6-4 with TRBJ2-7; TRBD1 matches 12 bases. The clonotype originates from a woman under 40 in good health and CMV-seronegative. The sample taken for sequencing was PBMCs. The CDR3 DNA reads TGTGCCAGCAGTCCCGGGACAGGGGGCTACGGGCAGTACTTC. Translation gives CASSPGTGGYGQYF.